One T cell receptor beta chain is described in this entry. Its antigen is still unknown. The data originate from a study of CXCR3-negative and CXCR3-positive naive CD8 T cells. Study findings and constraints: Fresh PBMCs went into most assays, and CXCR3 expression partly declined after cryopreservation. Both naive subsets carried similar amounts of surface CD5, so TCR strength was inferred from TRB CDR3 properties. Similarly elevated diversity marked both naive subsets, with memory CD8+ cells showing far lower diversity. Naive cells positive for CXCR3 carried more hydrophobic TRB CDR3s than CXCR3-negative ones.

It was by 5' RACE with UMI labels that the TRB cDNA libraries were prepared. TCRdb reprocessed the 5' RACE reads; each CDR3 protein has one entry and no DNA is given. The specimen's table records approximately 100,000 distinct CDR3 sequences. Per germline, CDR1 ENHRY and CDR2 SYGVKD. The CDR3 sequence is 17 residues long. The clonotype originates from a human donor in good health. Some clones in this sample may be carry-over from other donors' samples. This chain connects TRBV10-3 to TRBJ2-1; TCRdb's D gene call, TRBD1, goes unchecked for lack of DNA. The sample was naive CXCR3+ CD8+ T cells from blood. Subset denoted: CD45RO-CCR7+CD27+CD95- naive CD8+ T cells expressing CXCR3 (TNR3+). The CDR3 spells CAISESGQGAYGDEQFF.